The 14 T cell receptor beta chains presented below share a single source sample, sequenced in a study of blood T cell repertoires in COVID-19. Some clones are missing from TCRdb's copy, which holds only in-frame ones; the method was immunoSEQ multiplex PCR. The sample holds 100,000 to 120,000 clones, about two thirds seen once. The specimen sequenced was peripheral blood. These receptors all stem from a woman between 40 and 50 years old with acute or convalescent COVID-19.

In the case of this clone: The same CDR3 is also encoded by other DNA sequences in this sample. V and J are TRBV3-1 (or the pseudogene TRBV3-2) and TRBJ2-7; 8 positions agree with TRBD1. The CDR3 covers 14 residues. Unmatched junction bases numbered 1, after V lost 1 base and J lost 2 bases. The V gene's germline CDR1 is LGHDT and CDR2 YNNKEL (reference sequence). Written as DNA, the CDR3 is TGTGCCAGCAGCCAAGGACAGGGGCCCTACGAGCAGTACTTC. Its protein product is CASSQGQGPYEQYF.

The rearrangement joins TRBV7-2 to TRBJ2-1, with D possibly being TRBD2 (6 bases). Germline-derived CDR1 and CDR2 are SGHTA and FQGNSA. The V end was cut by 0 bases, the J end by 10 bases, with 19 bases between. The CDR3 is made up of 16 amino acids. CDR3 nucleotides: TGTGCCAGCAGCTTAGCCCGTTCCAGATCAGGAGGGGAGCAGTTCTTC. Amino acid sequence: CASSLARSRSGGEQFF.

The V gene is TRBV3-1 (or the pseudogene TRBV3-2), the J gene TRBJ2-7; weak D call: TRBD2 (7 bases). This CDR3 is 15 amino acids long. Deletions cut 6 bases from V and 4 bases from J, with 19 bases between. The germline CDR1 and CDR2 sequences are LGHDT and YNNKEL (reference sequence). In nucleotides, the CDR3 is TGTGCCAGCAGACAACAGAGGGGGGGCAGTTACGAGCAGTACTTC. The encoded protein is CASRQQRGGSYEQYF.

The rearrangement links TRBV6-4 to TRBJ1-1; D unresolved. The CDR3 totals 14 residues. Between the trimmed V and J ends, which lost 1 base and 0 bases, there was a span of 6 bases. The germline CDR1 and CDR2 sequences are MRHNA and SNTAGT. CDR3 DNA: TGTGCCAGCAGTGACTTCGTATTGAACACTGAAGCTTTCTTT. Translated, it gives CASSDFVLNTEAFF.

The chain links TRBV12-3 or TRBV12-4 to TRBJ2-1, with D tentatively TRBD1 (6 bases). V gave up 5 bases and J gave up 4 bases, with 6 bases separating them. The CDR3 sequence is 12 residues long. The CDR3 DNA is TGTGCCAGCAGTGGACAGTACAATGAGCAGTTCTTC. Translation gives CASSGQYNEQFF.

The chain is built from TRBV7-2 and TRBJ1-1; 9 positions agree with TRBD1. The germline CDR1 and CDR2 sequences are SGHTA and FQGNSA. Trimming cost V 2 bases and J 7 bases; bases outside gene matches: 11. The CDR3 loop spans 16 amino acids. The CDR3 reads CASSLSPDRGAGEAFF. CDR3 in DNA: TGTGCCAGCAGCTTATCCCCCGACAGGGGGGCTGGTGAAGCTTTCTTT. The full variable domain, with the rest looked up from reference TRBV7-2 and TRBJ1-1, is GAGVSQSPSNKVTEKGKDVELRCDPISGHTALYWYRQSLGQGLEFLIYFQGNSAPDKSGLPSDRFSAERTGGSVSTLTIQRTQQEDSAVYLCASSLSPDRGAGEAFFGQGTRLTVV.

This chain uses TRBV3-1 (or the pseudogene TRBV3-2) with TRBJ2-1, with TRBD1 as a possible D gene (6 bases). V lost 1 base and J lost 10, with 11 bases in between. This CDR3 contains 13 residues. From germline, CDR1 is LGHDT and CDR2 YNNKEL (reference sequence). CDR3 DNA sequence: TGTGCCAGCAGCCAAGGGACAGTACAAGAGCAGTTCTTC. Amino acid sequence: CASSQGTVQEQFF.

The rearrangement uses TRBV2 and TRBJ2-7, with D possibly TRBD2 on 6 matching bases. The CDR3 loop spans 14 amino acids. Trimming shortened V by 8 bases and J by 7 bases, and 21 bases separated the two germline ends. From germline, CDR1 is SNHLY and CDR2 FYNNEI. CDR3 nucleotide sequence: TGTGCCAGCTCACGGGACTCCTCGGCGGGGGAGCAGTACTTC. Amino acid sequence: CASSRDSSAGEQYF. Combining the CDR3 with reference TRBV2 and TRBJ2-7 gives the whole variable domain EPEVTQTPSHQVTQMGQEVILRCVPISNHLYFYWYRQILGQKVEFLVSFYNNEISEKSEIFDDQFSVERPDGSNFTLKIRSTKLEDSAMYFCASSRDSSAGEQYFGPGTRLTVT.

The V and J genes are TRBV7-6 and TRBJ1-1; possible D gene TRBD1, 6 bases. Germline values: CDR1 SGHVS, CDR2 FNYEAQ. With 2 bases removed from V and 12 bases from J, the gap between germline ends came to 19 bases. The CDR3 extends over 14 amino acids. In nucleotides, the CDR3 is TGTGCCAGCAGCTTATCGACGGGGGGCGCGGGTACTTTCTTT. Its translation is CASSLSTGGAGTFF. Full variable domain (outside the CDR3, taken from reference TRBV7-6 and TRBJ1-1): GAGVSQSPRYKVTKRGQDVALRCDPISGHVSLYWYRQALGQGPEFLTYFNYEAQQDKSGLPNDRFSAERPEGSISTLTIQRTEQRDSAMYRCASSLSTGGAGTFFGQGTRLTVV.

CDR3 in DNA: TGTGCCAGCAGCTTAAAGGTGACAGGCAATAATGAGCAGTTCTTC. It yields the protein CASSLKVTGNNEQFF. The chain links TRBV7-2 to TRBJ2-1, with a weak D call TRBD1 (6 bases). With 2 bases removed from V and 7 bases from J, the gap between germline ends came to 15 bases. The CDR3 has 15 residues. Germline-derived CDR1 and CDR2 are SGHTA and FQGNSA.

Comment on this clone: Mismatch with germline at one junction end may stem from a read error. The rearrangement links TRBV11-1 to TRBJ2-5, with 12 bases identical to TRBD2. The CDR3 length is 16 residues. Looked up from germline, CDR1 is SGHAT and CDR2 is FQDESV (reference sequence). The DNA of the CDR3 is TGTGCCAGCAGTTTAGTCGGACTAGCGGGGTCAGAGACCCAGTACTTC. This translates into CASSLVGLAGSETQYF.

The gene calls are TRBV5-8 and TRBJ1-1; D is possibly TRBD1 (6 bases). This CDR3 is 19 amino acids long. V was pared by 4 bases and J by 3 bases, with 28 bases between. The V gene's germline CDR1 is SGHTS and CDR2 YDEGEE. DNA for the CDR3: TGTGCCAGCAGCACCCACAGGGAGCTAACCCGTGCCTTGGACACTGAAGCTTTCTTT. It encodes CASSTHRELTRALDTEAFF.

This rearrangement joins TRBV3-1 (or the pseudogene TRBV3-2) to TRBJ1-6; D possibly corresponds to TRBD1 (5 bases). The CDR3 runs to 16 residues. The V gene's germline CDR1 is LGHDT and CDR2 YNNKEL (reference sequence). The ends were cut back, 5 bases at V and 7 bases at J, with 18 bases in the middle. CDR3 in DNA: TGTGCCAGCAGCGAGAGTTTGACAGTCTTAAATTCACCCCTCCACTTT. Translating it yields CASSESLTVLNSPLHF.

The chain links TRBV30 to TRBJ1-2; D is possibly TRBD1 (6 bases). The CDR3 totals 13 residues. Trimming shortened V by 0 bases and J by 8 bases, and 13 bases separated the two germline ends. In germline, CDR1 is GTSNPN, CDR2 SVGIG (reference sequence). CDR3 DNA: TGTGCCTGGAGTGTACTCTCAGGGGAGGGCTACACCTTC. Protein: CAWSVLSGEGYTF.